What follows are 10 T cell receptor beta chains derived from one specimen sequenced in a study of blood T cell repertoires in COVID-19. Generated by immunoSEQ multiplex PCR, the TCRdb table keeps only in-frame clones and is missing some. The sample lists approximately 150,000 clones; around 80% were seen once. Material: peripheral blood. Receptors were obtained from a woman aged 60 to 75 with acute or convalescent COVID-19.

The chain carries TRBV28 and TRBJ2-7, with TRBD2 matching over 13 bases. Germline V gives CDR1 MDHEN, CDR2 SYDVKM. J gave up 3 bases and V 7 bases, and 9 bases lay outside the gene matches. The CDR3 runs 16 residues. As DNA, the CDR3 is TGTGCCAGCACCGGGACTAGCGGGACTCTGTACTACGAGCAGTACTTC. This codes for CASTGTSGTLYYEQYF.

This CDR3 is CASSFGQESTDTQYF. The CDR3 region has the DNA TGTGCCAGCAGTTTCGGACAGGAGAGTACAGATACGCAGTATTTT. The rearrangement uses TRBV28 and TRBJ2-3; 7 nucleotides line up with TRBD1. The CDR3 loop spans 15 amino acids. Trimming took 3 bases from V and 3 from J; bases not matched to a gene: 6. Germline V gives CDR1 MDHEN, CDR2 SYDVKM.

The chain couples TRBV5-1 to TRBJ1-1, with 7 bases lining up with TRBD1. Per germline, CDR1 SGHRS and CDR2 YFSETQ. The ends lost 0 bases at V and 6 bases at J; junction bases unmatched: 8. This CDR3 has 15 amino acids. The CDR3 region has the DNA TGCGCCAGCAGCTTGGAAGGGGGCTATCGAGCTGAAGCTTTCTTT. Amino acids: CASSLEGGYRAEAFF. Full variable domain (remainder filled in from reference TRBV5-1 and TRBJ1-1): KAGVTQTPRYLIKTRGQQVTLSCSPISGHRSVSWYQQTPGQGLQFLFEYFSETQRNKGNFPGRFSGRQFSNSRSEMNVSTLELGDSALYLCASSLEGGYRAEAFFGQGTRLTVV.

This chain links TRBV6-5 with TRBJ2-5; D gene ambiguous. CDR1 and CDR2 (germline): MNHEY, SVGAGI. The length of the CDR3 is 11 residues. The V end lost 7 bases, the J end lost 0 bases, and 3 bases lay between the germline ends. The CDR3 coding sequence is TGTGCCAGCAATAACCAAGAGACCCAGTACTTC. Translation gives CASNNQETQYF.

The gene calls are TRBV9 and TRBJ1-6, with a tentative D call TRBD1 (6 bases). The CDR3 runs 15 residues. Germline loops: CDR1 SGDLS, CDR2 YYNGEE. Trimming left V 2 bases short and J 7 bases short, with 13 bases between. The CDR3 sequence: CASSVTGQWNSPLHF. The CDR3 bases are TGTGCCAGCAGCGTCACGGGACAATGGAATTCACCCCTCCACTTT.

Here the CDR3 reads CASSWGGFGDTQYF. As DNA, the CDR3 is TGTGCCAGCAGCTGGGGGGGTTTCGGGGATACGCAGTATTTT. The chain combines TRBV7-8 with TRBJ2-3; 7 nucleotides match TRBD2. V shed 4 bases and J 6 bases; nucleotides not matched to a gene: 7. The germline V gene encodes CDR1 SGHVS and CDR2 FQNEAQ. This CDR3 comprises 14 residues.

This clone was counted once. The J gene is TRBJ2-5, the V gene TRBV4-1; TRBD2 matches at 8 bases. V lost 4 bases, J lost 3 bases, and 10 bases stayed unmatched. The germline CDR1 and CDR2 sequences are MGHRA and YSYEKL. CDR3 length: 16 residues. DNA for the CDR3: TGCGCCAGCAGCCCGGCAACGGGAGGGCCCGAAGAGACCCAGTACTTC. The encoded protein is CASSPATGGPEETQYF.

CDR3 nucleotide sequence: TGTGCCTGGAGGGAAGGGACAGCGAGGGGCTACACCTTC. This gives the protein CAWREGTARGYTF. The chain has TRBV30 and TRBJ1-2, with TRBD1 identical over 7 bases. CDR1 is GTSNPN and CDR2 is SVGIG in the germline V gene (reference sequence). There are 13 residues in the CDR3. V was pared by 3 bases and J by 8 bases, with 9 bases of the junction left unmatched.

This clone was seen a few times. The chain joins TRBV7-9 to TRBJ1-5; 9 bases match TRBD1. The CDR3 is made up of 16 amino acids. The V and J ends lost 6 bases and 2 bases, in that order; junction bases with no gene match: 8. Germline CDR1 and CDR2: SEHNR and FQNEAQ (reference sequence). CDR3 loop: CASSSGTGQGNQPQHF. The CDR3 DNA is TGTGCCAGCAGTTCTGGGACAGGGCAGGGCAATCAGCCCCAGCATTTT.

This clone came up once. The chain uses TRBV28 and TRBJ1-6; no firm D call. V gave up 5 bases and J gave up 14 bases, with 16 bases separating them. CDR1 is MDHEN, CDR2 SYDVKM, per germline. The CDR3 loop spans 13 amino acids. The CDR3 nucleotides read TGTGCCAGCAGTAGGGAGGTCCCCCTCACCCTCCACTTT. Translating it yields CASSREVPLTLHF.